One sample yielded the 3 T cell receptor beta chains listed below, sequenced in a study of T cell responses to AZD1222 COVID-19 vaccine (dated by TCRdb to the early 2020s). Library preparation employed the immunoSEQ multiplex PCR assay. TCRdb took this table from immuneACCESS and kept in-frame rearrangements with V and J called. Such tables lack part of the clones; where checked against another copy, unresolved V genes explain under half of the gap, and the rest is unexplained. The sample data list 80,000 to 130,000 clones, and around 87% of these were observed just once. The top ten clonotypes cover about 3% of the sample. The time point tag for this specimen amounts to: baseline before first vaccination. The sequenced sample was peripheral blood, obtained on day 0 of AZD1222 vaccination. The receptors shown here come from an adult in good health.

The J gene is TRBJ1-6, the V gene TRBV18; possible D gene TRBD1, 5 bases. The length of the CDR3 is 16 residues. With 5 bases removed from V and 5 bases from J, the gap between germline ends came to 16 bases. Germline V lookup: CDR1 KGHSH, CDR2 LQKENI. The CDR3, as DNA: TGTGCCAGCTCAACGACAGTTTCAGTTAATAATTCACCCCTCCACTTT. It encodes CASSTTVSVNNSPLHF.

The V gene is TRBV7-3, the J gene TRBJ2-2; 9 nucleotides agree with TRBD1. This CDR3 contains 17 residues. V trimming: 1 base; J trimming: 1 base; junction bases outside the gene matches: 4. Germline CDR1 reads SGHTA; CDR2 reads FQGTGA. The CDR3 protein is CASSLMGQGRNTGELFF. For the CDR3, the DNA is TGTGCCAGCAGCTTAATGGGACAGGGTAGGAACACCGGGGAGCTGTTTTTT.

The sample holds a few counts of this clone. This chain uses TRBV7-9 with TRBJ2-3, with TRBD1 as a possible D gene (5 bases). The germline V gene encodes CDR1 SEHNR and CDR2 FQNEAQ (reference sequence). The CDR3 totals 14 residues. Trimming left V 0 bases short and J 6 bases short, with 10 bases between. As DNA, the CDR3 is TGTGCCAGCAGCTTAGCTAGGGGATTCGATACGCAGTATTTT. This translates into CASSLARGFDTQYF.